The rows below give T cell receptor beta chains drawn from one sample of a study of T cell responses to AZD1222 COVID-19 vaccine. Repertoires were generated with immunoSEQ multiplex PCR, while TCRdb's copy carries only in-frame clones and drops some. The table lists roughly 44,000 clones, nearly 85% of them singletons, with approximately 52% in the top ten. Specimen: peripheral blood, collected on day 0 of AZD1222 vaccination. These receptors all stem from an adult in good health. Each CDR3 is given with its conserved first and last residue. Fields, in order: CDR3 protein, CDR3 DNA, clone size, J gene, V gene, D gene. D genes are given only for firm matches. Rows may omit the clone size; those that give it use once, few, many or a size class.

cdr3_aa: CASSSLTDNYGYTF
cdr3_nt: TGCGCCAGCAGCTCCTTGACAGATAACTATGGCTACACCTTC
clone_size: NA
j_call: TRBJ1-2
v_call: TRBV5-1
d_call: NA

cdr3_aa: CASSFWGDNQPQHF
cdr3_nt: TGTGCCAGCAGTTTCTGGGGAGACAATCAGCCCCAGCATTTT
clone_size: NA
j_call: TRBJ1-5
v_call: TRBV28
d_call: NA

cdr3_aa: CASSRMTGETQYF
cdr3_nt: TGTGCCAGCAGCCGCATGACAGGAGAGACCCAGTACTTC
clone_size: NA
j_call: TRBJ2-5
v_call: TRBV3-1/TRBV3-2
d_call: NA

cdr3_aa: CASSIATRTEPQHF
cdr3_nt: TGTGCCAGTAGTATTGCGACACGTACCGAGCCCCAGCATTTT
clone_size: NA
j_call: TRBJ1-5
v_call: TRBV19
d_call: NA

cdr3_aa: CASSQGEATGELFF
cdr3_nt: TGTGCCAGCAGCCAGGGGGAGGCCACCGGGGAGCTGTTTTTT
clone_size: NA
j_call: TRBJ2-2
v_call: TRBV7-9
d_call: NA

cdr3_aa: CASSFTDSYNSPLHF
cdr3_nt: TGTGCCAGCAGCTTCACAGACTCCTATAATTCACCCCTCCACTTT
clone_size: NA
j_call: TRBJ1-6
v_call: TRBV27
d_call: NA

cdr3_aa: CSVEIAGAYGYTF
cdr3_nt: TGCAGCGTTGAAATTGCTGGGGCCTATGGCTACACCTTC
clone_size: NA
j_call: TRBJ1-2
v_call: TRBV29-1
d_call: NA

cdr3_aa: CASSDPQGAATNEKLFF
cdr3_nt: TGTGCCAGCAGTGACCCACAGGGGGCGGCAACTAATGAAAAACTGTTTTTT
clone_size: NA
j_call: TRBJ1-4
v_call: TRBV6-1
d_call: TRBD1

cdr3_aa: CASSIPQSYGGNQPQHF
cdr3_nt: TGTGCCAGTAGTATCCCCCAGTCTTACGGAGGCAATCAGCCCCAGCATTTT
clone_size: NA
j_call: TRBJ1-5
v_call: TRBV19
d_call: NA

cdr3_aa: CASSGGSGHGSGNTIYF
cdr3_nt: TGTGCCAGCAGCGGAGGGTCAGGGCATGGTTCTGGAAACACCATATATTTT
clone_size: NA
j_call: TRBJ1-3
v_call: TRBV7-2
d_call: NA

cdr3_aa: CASSGSGGAQTQYF
cdr3_nt: TGTGCCAGCAGTGGGTCGGGGGGGGCGCAGACCCAGTACTTC
clone_size: NA
j_call: TRBJ2-5
v_call: TRBV2
d_call: TRBD2

cdr3_aa: CATNTGYNSNQPQHF
cdr3_nt: TGTGCCACTAACACAGGGTATAATAGCAATCAGCCCCAGCATTTT
clone_size: NA
j_call: TRBJ1-5
v_call: TRBV2
d_call: NA

cdr3_aa: CAWAPGLALTGELFF
cdr3_nt: TGTGCCTGGGCCCCGGGACTAGCGTTGACCGGGGAGCTGTTTTTT
clone_size: NA
j_call: TRBJ2-2
v_call: TRBV30
d_call: TRBD2

cdr3_aa: CASSQGGYTEAFF
cdr3_nt: TGTGCCAGCAGCCAGGGCGGTTACACTGAAGCTTTCTTT
clone_size: few
j_call: TRBJ1-1
v_call: TRBV5-6
d_call: NA

cdr3_aa: CASSQTGDEAFF
cdr3_nt: TGTGCCAGCAGCCAGACAGGAGATGAAGCTTTCTTT
clone_size: NA
j_call: TRBJ1-1
v_call: TRBV6-5
d_call: NA

cdr3_aa: CAWIGGGRGHEQFF
cdr3_nt: TGTGCCTGGATCGGGGGCGGGAGGGGGCATGAGCAGTTCTTC
clone_size: NA
j_call: TRBJ2-1
v_call: TRBV30
d_call: TRBD2

cdr3_aa: CASSLKGGRTEEQFF
cdr3_nt: TGTGCCAGCAGCTTAAAGGGCGGGAGGACTGAGGAGCAGTTCTTC
clone_size: few
j_call: TRBJ2-1
v_call: TRBV7-3
d_call: TRBD2

cdr3_aa: CASSLSGGVETQYF
cdr3_nt: TGTGCCAGCAGCCTCTCGGGGGGAGTAGAGACCCAGTACTTC
clone_size: NA
j_call: TRBJ2-5
v_call: TRBV5-5
d_call: TRBD2

cdr3_aa: CASSPEGYADEQYF
cdr3_nt: TGTGCCAGCAGCCCCGAAGGGTATGCCGACGAGCAGTACTTC
clone_size: NA
j_call: TRBJ2-7
v_call: TRBV7-8
d_call: NA

cdr3_aa: CASSASLAGSTGELFF
cdr3_nt: TGCGCCAGCAGCGCTTCACTAGCGGGGAGCACCGGGGAGCTGTTTTTT
clone_size: NA
j_call: TRBJ2-2
v_call: TRBV5-1
d_call: TRBD2

cdr3_aa: CASLSYRDNSGNTIYF
cdr3_nt: TGTGCCAGCTTATCGTACAGGGATAACTCTGGAAACACCATATATTTT
clone_size: NA
j_call: TRBJ1-3
v_call: TRBV28
d_call: NA

cdr3_aa: CASIKIQFPSSTEAFF
cdr3_nt: TGTGCCAGCATCAAAATACAGTTCCCCAGCAGCACTGAAGCTTTCTTT
clone_size: NA
j_call: TRBJ1-1
v_call: TRBV5-6
d_call: NA

cdr3_aa: CASSLTPETQYF
cdr3_nt: TGTGCCAGCAGTTTAACCCCGGAGACCCAGTACTTC
clone_size: NA
j_call: TRBJ2-5
v_call: TRBV28
d_call: NA

cdr3_aa: CASRKQGRIEAFF
cdr3_nt: TGTGCCAGCAGAAAACAGGGGCGGATTGAAGCTTTCTTT
clone_size: once
j_call: TRBJ1-1
v_call: TRBV28
d_call: TRBD1

cdr3_aa: CASSLSTPDEQYF
cdr3_nt: TGTGCCAGCAGCCTATCGACACCCGACGAGCAGTACTTC
clone_size: NA
j_call: TRBJ2-7
v_call: TRBV5-6
d_call: NA

cdr3_aa: CASSASVRLNEQFF
cdr3_nt: TGCGCCAGCAGTGCCTCGGTTAGGCTCAATGAGCAGTTCTTC
clone_size: NA
j_call: TRBJ2-1
v_call: TRBV10-2
d_call: NA

cdr3_aa: CASSQTSGTYNEQFF
cdr3_nt: TGTGCCAGCAGCCAAACTAGCGGGACATACAATGAGCAGTTCTTC
clone_size: NA
j_call: TRBJ2-1
v_call: TRBV3-1/TRBV3-2
d_call: TRBD2

cdr3_aa: CASSLGGGAEFRETQYF
cdr3_nt: TGTGCCAGCAGCTTAGGGGGGGGCGCCGAGTTTCGAGAGACCCAGTACTTC
clone_size: NA
j_call: TRBJ2-5
v_call: TRBV5-6
d_call: NA

cdr3_aa: CATSDPTGSYTF
cdr3_nt: TGTGCCACCAGTGACCCGACAGGGAGCTACACCTTC
clone_size: NA
j_call: TRBJ1-2
v_call: TRBV24-1
d_call: TRBD1

cdr3_aa: CASSYSGTGIYEQYF
cdr3_nt: TGTGCCAGCAGTTATTCCGGGACAGGGATCTACGAGCAGTACTTC
clone_size: NA
j_call: TRBJ2-7
v_call: TRBV6-5
d_call: TRBD1

cdr3_aa: CASGQGNWYEQYF
cdr3_nt: TGTGCCAGCGGACAGGGGAATTGGTACGAGCAGTACTTC
clone_size: NA
j_call: TRBJ2-7
v_call: TRBV5-6
d_call: TRBD1

cdr3_aa: CASTLASGNTIYF
cdr3_nt: TGTGCCAGCACGCTAGCCTCTGGAAACACCATATATTTT
clone_size: NA
j_call: TRBJ1-3
v_call: TRBV28
d_call: NA

cdr3_aa: CASSLTAGPGRYEQYF
cdr3_nt: TGTGCCAGCAGCTTGACTGCGGGTCCGGGGCGTTACGAGCAGTACTTC
clone_size: NA
j_call: TRBJ2-7
v_call: TRBV5-5
d_call: NA

cdr3_aa: CASSRAGTEQYF
cdr3_nt: TGTGCCAGCAGCCGAGCCGGGACCGAGCAGTACTTC
clone_size: NA
j_call: TRBJ2-7
v_call: TRBV7-9
d_call: NA

cdr3_aa: CASITRAGANVLTF
cdr3_nt: TGTGCCAGCATCACAAGGGCTGGGGCCAACGTCCTGACTTTC
clone_size: NA
j_call: TRBJ2-6
v_call: TRBV28
d_call: NA

cdr3_aa: CASSTKPSMNTEAFF
cdr3_nt: TGTGCCAGCAGTACTAAACCAAGCATGAACACTGAAGCTTTCTTT
clone_size: NA
j_call: TRBJ1-1
v_call: TRBV6-5
d_call: NA

cdr3_aa: CASARQGADTGELFF
cdr3_nt: TGCGCCAGCGCCAGACAGGGGGCGGACACCGGGGAGCTGTTTTTT
clone_size: few
j_call: TRBJ2-2
v_call: TRBV4-1
d_call: TRBD1

cdr3_aa: CASAFNTGELFF
cdr3_nt: TGTGCCAGCGCGTTCAATACCGGGGAGCTGTTTTTT
clone_size: NA
j_call: TRBJ2-2
v_call: TRBV27
d_call: NA

cdr3_aa: CASSPRDSPNAEAFF
cdr3_nt: TGTGCCAGCTCACCACGGGACTCCCCAAACGCTGAAGCTTTCTTT
clone_size: NA
j_call: TRBJ1-1
v_call: TRBV18
d_call: NA

cdr3_aa: CARSSRGSSYNSPLHF
cdr3_nt: TGTGCCAGAAGCAGCAGGGGTAGCTCCTATAATTCACCCCTCCACTTT
clone_size: NA
j_call: TRBJ1-6
v_call: TRBV5-3
d_call: NA

cdr3_aa: CASSLPSGGYNEQFF
cdr3_nt: TGTGCCAGCAGCCTTCCTAGCGGGGGCTACAATGAGCAGTTCTTC
clone_size: NA
j_call: TRBJ2-1
v_call: TRBV9
d_call: TRBD2

cdr3_aa: CASSQKIGTGGTEAFF
cdr3_nt: TGCGCCAGCAGCCAGAAAATCGGGACAGGAGGCACTGAAGCTTTCTTT
clone_size: once
j_call: TRBJ1-1
v_call: TRBV4-1
d_call: TRBD1

cdr3_aa: CASSSRGDAGRTEAFF
cdr3_nt: TGTGCCAGCAGCTCCCGGGGGGACGCGGGGCGGACTGAAGCTTTCTTT
clone_size: NA
j_call: TRBJ1-1
v_call: TRBV5-4
d_call: NA

cdr3_aa: CASSLRPYEQYF
cdr3_nt: TGTGCCAGCAGTTTACGGCCCTACGAGCAGTACTTC
clone_size: NA
j_call: TRBJ2-7
v_call: TRBV12-3/TRBV12-4
d_call: NA

cdr3_aa: CASSPGTLRTGELFF
cdr3_nt: TGTGCCAGCAGCCCCGGGACGCTTAGGACCGGGGAGCTGTTTTTT
clone_size: NA
j_call: TRBJ2-2
v_call: TRBV7-3
d_call: NA

cdr3_aa: CSDQTSGRADTQYF
cdr3_nt: TGCAGCGATCAGACTAGCGGGAGAGCAGATACGCAGTATTTT
clone_size: NA
j_call: TRBJ2-3
v_call: TRBV29-1
d_call: TRBD2

cdr3_aa: CASSQAYEQYF
cdr3_nt: TGTGCCAGCAGCCAAGCATACGAGCAGTACTTC
clone_size: NA
j_call: TRBJ2-7
v_call: TRBV3-1/TRBV3-2
d_call: NA

cdr3_aa: CASSLVVQPNTGELFF
cdr3_nt: TGCGCCAGCAGCTTGGTGGTCCAGCCGAACACCGGGGAGCTGTTTTTT
clone_size: NA
j_call: TRBJ2-2
v_call: TRBV5-1
d_call: NA

cdr3_aa: CASSLFPGGRLNEQFF
cdr3_nt: TGCGCCAGCAGCTTGTTTCCGGGGGGGCGTCTCAATGAGCAGTTCTTC
clone_size: NA
j_call: TRBJ2-1
v_call: TRBV5-1
d_call: TRBD2

cdr3_aa: CASSRQVGTYEQYF
cdr3_nt: TGTGCCAGCAGCCGACAGGTTGGAACCTACGAGCAGTACTTC
clone_size: NA
j_call: TRBJ2-7
v_call: TRBV6-2/TRBV6-3
d_call: NA

cdr3_aa: CAWSGFDNSPLHF
cdr3_nt: TGTGCCTGGTCGGGCTTTGATAATTCACCCCTCCACTTT
clone_size: NA
j_call: TRBJ1-6
v_call: TRBV30
d_call: NA

cdr3_aa: CATGGRNEKLFF
cdr3_nt: TGTGCCACGGGGGGGAGGAATGAAAAACTGTTTTTT
clone_size: once
j_call: TRBJ1-4
v_call: TRBV25-1
d_call: NA

cdr3_aa: CATSGQTGTGSYEQYF
cdr3_nt: TGTGCCACCAGTGGTCAGACCGGGACAGGGTCCTACGAGCAGTACTTC
clone_size: NA
j_call: TRBJ2-7
v_call: TRBV24-1
d_call: TRBD1

cdr3_aa: CASSLGHPYVSYEQYF
cdr3_nt: TGTGCCAGCAGCTTAGGGCACCCTTATGTTTCCTACGAGCAGTACTTC
clone_size: NA
j_call: TRBJ2-7
v_call: TRBV7-6
d_call: NA

cdr3_aa: CASPGGGDQETQYF
cdr3_nt: TGTGCCAGTCCCGGGGGGGGTGACCAAGAGACCCAGTACTTC
clone_size: NA
j_call: TRBJ2-5
v_call: TRBV27
d_call: TRBD2